The 15 T cell receptor beta chains below come from one sample, sequenced in a study of blood T cells in healthy people across ages. With a J-beta primer mix and a sample-barcoded 5' primer, a second PCR ran about 7 to 12 cycles. TCRdb re-called the 5' RACE reads with MiXCR, one entry per CDR3 protein. There are some 920,000 distinct CDR3 sequences in the sample; 51% occur only once, and around 21% lies in the top ten. Sequencing was performed on blood. These receptors came from a woman in her sixties in good health.

The V and J genes are TRBV29-1 and TRBJ1-1; TRBD1 might be the D (6 bases). Germline CDR1 and CDR2: SQVTM and ANQGSEA. The CDR3 loop spans 15 amino acids. The V end lost 2 bases, the J end lost 0 bases, and 13 bases lay between the germline ends. CDR3 DNA sequence: TGCAGCGTTGAAAGAGGGGGAGGGTTGAACACTGAAGCTTTCTTT. It codes for CSVERGGGLNTEAFF.

In its sample, this clonotype was seen once. The V call is TRBV29-1, the J call TRBJ2-7, with no clear D. The germline V gene encodes CDR1 SQVTM and CDR2 ANQGSEA. Trimming shortened V by 4 bases and J by 7 bases, and 23 bases separated the two germline ends. The CDR3 spans 15 residues. The CDR3 is CSVGGSGGLGNEQYF. The DNA of the CDR3 is TGCAGCGTTGGAGGATCGGGTGGCTTGGGCAATGAGCAGTACTTC.

The CDR3, as DNA: TGTGCCACCCGTAGGACCCGAGGCACTAATCAGCCCCAGCATTTT. Translated, it gives CATRRTRGTNQPQHF. This rearrangement joins TRBV15 to TRBJ1-5; D not certain. Germline loops: CDR1 LNHNV, CDR2 YYDKDF (reference sequence). The CDR3 sequence is 15 residues long. Trimming left V 8 bases short and J 4 bases short, with 18 bases between. The whole variable domain, filled in from reference TRBV15 and TRBJ1-5, reads DAMVIQNPRYQVTQFGKPVTLSCSQTLNHNVMYWYQQKSSQAPKLLFHYYDKDFNNEADTPDNFQSRRPNTSFCFLDIRSPGLGDTAMYLCATRRTRGTNQPQHFGDGTRLSIL.

This clonotype has a handful of counts. The genes are TRBV11-2 and TRBJ2-5, with a weak D call TRBD2 (6 bases). Germline V gene lookup returns CDR1 SGHAT and CDR2 FQNNGV. V gave up 5 bases and J gave up 11 bases, with 21 bases separating them. The length of the CDR3 is 14 residues. In nucleotides, the CDR3 is TGTGCCAGCAGCACGATTAGCCGGGAGTTCGGGCAGTACTTC. The encoded protein is CASSTISREFGQYF.

The J gene is TRBJ2-3, the V gene TRBV20-1; unclear D gene. The CDR3 runs to 14 residues. Germline loops: CDR1 DFQATT, CDR2 SNEGSKA (reference sequence). With 3 bases removed from V and 6 bases from J, the gap between germline ends came to 16 bases. The CDR3 is CSASPGGYTDTQYF. The CDR3 DNA reads TGCAGTGCTAGCCCTGGCGGTTACACGGATACGCAGTATTTT.

V is TRBV6-2 or TRBV6-3 and J is TRBJ2-1, with unresolved D. The V gene lost 7 bases and the J gene lost 3 bases, with 7 bases spanning the gap. The CDR3 has 12 amino acids. Germline loops: CDR1 MNHEY, CDR2 SVGEGT. The CDR3 loop is CASTTYYNEQFF. In DNA form, the CDR3 reads TGTGCCAGCACCACTTACTACAATGAGCAGTTCTTC.

This clonotype occurred many times. The rearrangement joins TRBV10-3 to TRBJ2-4, with a possible D match to TRBD2 (5 bases). The V end was cut by 10 bases, the J end by 0 bases, with 10 bases between. CDR3 length equals 13 residues. In germline, CDR1 is ENHRY, CDR2 SYGVKD. CDR3 loop: CANGILAKNIQYF. The CDR3 DNA reads as TGTGCCAACGGGATTCTAGCCAAAAACATTCAGTACTTC.

The chain uses TRBV4-1 and TRBJ2-7; the D is unclear. With 1 base removed from V and 2 bases from J, the gap between germline ends came to 12 bases. CDR1 MGHRA and CDR2 YSYEKL come from the germline V gene. This CDR3 has 15 amino acids. The CDR3 DNA follows: TGCGCCAGCAGCCAAGTGGGCACTAATCCCTACGAGCAGTACTTC. Protein sequence: CASSQVGTNPYEQYF.

The chain couples TRBV14 to TRBJ1-2; 7 nucleotides match TRBD1. CDR1 and CDR2 from the germline V gene are SGHDN and FVKESK. The CDR3 runs to 15 residues. Losses at the gene ends were 4 bases for V and 8 bases for J; bases not matched to a gene: 13. In DNA form, the CDR3 reads TGTGCCAGCAGCCTAGATATACAGGGGAGCAAAGGCTACACCTTC. It codes for CASSLDIQGSKGYTF.

The rearrangement links TRBV10-3 to TRBJ2-5, with TRBD2 matching over 8 bases. The J call is doubtful: the DNA matches TRBJ2-7 better. This CDR3 spans 13 amino acids. The germline V gene has CDR1 ENHRY and CDR2 SYGVKD. CDR3 loop: CAISATSVGEQYF. In DNA form, the CDR3 reads TGTGCCATCAGCGCGACTAGCGTAGGCGAGCAGTACTTC.

The rearrangement uses TRBV4-2 and TRBJ2-5; unclear D gene. The CDR3 sequence is 13 residues long. Germline V CDR1 and CDR2: LGHNA, YNFKEQ. V was trimmed by 4 bases and J by 3 bases, leaving 9 bases between them. CDR3 amino acids: CASSRVGEETQYF. In DNA, the CDR3 is TGTGCCAGCAGCCGAGTTGGAGAAGAGACCCAGTACTTC.

The rearrangement links TRBV2 to TRBJ2-7, with TRBD1 identical over 9 bases. The assigned J gene may be wrong: the sequence end matches TRBJ2-5 better. The germline V gene encodes CDR1 SNHLY and CDR2 FYNNEI. The CDR3 is 18 residues long. As DNA, the CDR3 is TGTGCCAGCAGTGAATTTCAGCGTCAGGGACAGGGAGGAGAGACCCAGTACTTC. Amino acids: CASSEFQRQGQGGETQYF.

This clonotype was seen a single time. V and J are TRBV20-1 and TRBJ1-5; perhaps TRBD1 as D (5 bases). Per the germline V gene, CDR1 is DFQATT and CDR2 is SNEGSKA (reference sequence). Trimming took off 0 bases at V and 2 bases at J, with 5 bases between the two ends. The CDR3 spans 13 residues. The CDR3 region is CSAREGGNQPQHF. CDR3 sequence (DNA): TGCAGTGCTAGAGAGGGGGGCAATCAGCCCCAGCATTTT.

V gene TRBV4-1 combines with J gene TRBJ2-7; TRBD2 matches at 11 bases. The germline gives CDR1 MGHRA, CDR2 YSYEKL. Losses at the gene ends were 5 bases for V and 1 base for J; bases not matched to a gene: 7. This CDR3 has 16 amino acids. As DNA, the CDR3 is TGCGCCAGCAGCTTTAGTTCTAGCGGGAGGTCCTACGAGCAGTACTTC. It is translated as CASSFSSSGRSYEQYF.

This chain joins TRBV12-3 or TRBV12-4 and TRBJ1-2; unclear D gene. This CDR3 spans 12 amino acids. The V end lost 5 bases, the J end lost 10 bases, and 14 bases lay between the germline ends. CDR3 nucleotides: TGTGCCAGCAGTCCCAGTAGTGCATACTACACCTTC. Residues: CASSPSSAYYTF.